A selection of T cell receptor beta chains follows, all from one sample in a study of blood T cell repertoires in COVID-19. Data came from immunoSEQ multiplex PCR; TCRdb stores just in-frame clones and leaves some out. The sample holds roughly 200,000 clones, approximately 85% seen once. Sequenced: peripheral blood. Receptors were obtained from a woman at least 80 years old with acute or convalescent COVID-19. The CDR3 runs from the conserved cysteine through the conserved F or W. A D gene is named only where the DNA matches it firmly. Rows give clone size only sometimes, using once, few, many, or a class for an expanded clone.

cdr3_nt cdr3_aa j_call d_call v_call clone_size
TGTGCCAGCAGTGCGAATAGTCTGTGGGAGACCCAGTACTTC CASSANSLWETQYF TRBJ2-5 NA TRBV2 once
TGTGCCAGCAGCCCGGGACTAGCATTTTACAATGAGCAGTTCTTC CASSPGLAFYNEQFF TRBJ2-1 TRBD2 TRBV7-2 NA
TGTGCCAGCAGCTTGACAGGGGGGGGCACCATATATTTT CASSLTGGGTIYF TRBJ1-3 TRBD1 TRBV7-2 NA
TGTGCCAGCAGTCTCGGGATTACAGAGGCCCAAGAGACCCAGTACTTC CASSLGITEAQETQYF TRBJ2-5 NA TRBV6-2/TRBV6-3 NA
TGCGCCAGCAGCCCCCGAATCGGACAGACGAACACTGAAGCTTTCTTT CASSPRIGQTNTEAFF TRBJ1-1 NA TRBV5-1 once
TGTGCCTGGAGTCCCCGGGGGGTGATAGTGGGCACCATATATTTT CAWSPRGVIVGTIYF TRBJ1-3 NA TRBV30 NA
TGTGCCAGCAGCGTTGAGGGGGCGGAAGATACGCAGTATTTT CASSVEGAEDTQYF TRBJ2-3 TRBD1 TRBV5-5 NA
TGCGCCAGCAGCCAACTTTTACTAGGACCCTTGAGCACAGATACGCAGTATTTT CASSQLLLGPLSTDTQYF TRBJ2-3 NA TRBV4-3 NA
TGTGCCAGCAGCTTAGAGAATAGCGGGAGGGCGGGGTACGAGCAGTACTTC CASSLENSGRAGYEQYF TRBJ2-7 TRBD2 TRBV7-2 NA
TGCGCCAGCAGCTTAGCGGGGCCCATCACCTACAATGAGCAGTTCTTC CASSLAGPITYNEQFF TRBJ2-1 TRBD2 TRBV5-1 NA
TGTGCCAGTAGTCCAACCGGGACAATCGACCCGCCCTACACCTTC CASSPTGTIDPPYTF TRBJ1-2 NA TRBV19 NA
TGTGCCAGCAGCTTAGATAGGACTAGCGGTAGCTCCTACAATGAGCAGTTCTTC CASSLDRTSGSSYNEQFF TRBJ2-1 TRBD2 TRBV11-3 once
TGTGCCAGCAGCTTGGGGACAGCGAACGAGCAGTACTTC CASSLGTANEQYF TRBJ2-7 TRBD1 TRBV11-2 NA
TGTGCCTGGGACAGTTCCTCTGGAAACACCATATATTTT CAWDSSSGNTIYF TRBJ1-3 NA TRBV30 NA
TGCGCCAGCAGCCCCTCCGGAGTGGATTCACCCCTCCACTTT CASSPSGVDSPLHF TRBJ1-6 NA TRBV5-1 NA
TGTGCCAGCAGCTATACAGGGTACACCGGGGAGCTGTTTTTT CASSYTGYTGELFF TRBJ2-2 NA TRBV3-1/TRBV3-2 NA
TGTGCCAGCAGCTTAGCTCGGACTAGCGGGAGGGCCACAGATACGCAGTATTTT CASSLARTSGRATDTQYF TRBJ2-3 TRBD2 TRBV7-2 NA
TGTGCCACCCCCCCCGGAAACAGGTCAAATTCACCCCTCCACTTT CATPPGNRSNSPLHF TRBJ1-6 NA TRBV14 NA
TGTGCCAGCAGCTCCCGGACTGGCTACAATGAGCAGTTCTTC CASSSRTGYNEQFF TRBJ2-1 NA TRBV11-3 NA
TGTGCCAGCAGTGGGGGACAGGGGGCCGCTAATGAAAAACTGTTTTTT CASSGGQGAANEKLFF TRBJ1-4 TRBD1 TRBV27 NA
TGTGCCAGCAGTTTATCCAGGGAAACGTTGACCTACGAGCAGTACTTC CASSLSRETLTYEQYF TRBJ2-7 NA TRBV28 once
TGTGCCAGCAGCCAGGGAACGGGGAACACCGGGGAGCTGTTTTTT CASSQGTGNTGELFF TRBJ2-2 NA TRBV5-4 NA
TGTGCTAGTGGTCCACAGATGAACACTGAAGCTTTCTTT CASGPQMNTEAFF TRBJ1-1 NA TRBV12-5 NA
TGTGCCAGCAGCCGTCACCAGGGGGCCAGTGAAGCTTTCTTT CASSRHQGASEAFF TRBJ1-1 TRBD1 TRBV9 NA
TGTGCCAGCAGCCAACGACAGGGTGCAGGGTGGTGGGACACTGAAGCTTTCTTT CASSQRQGAGWWDTEAFF TRBJ1-1 TRBD1 TRBV14 NA
TGTGCCAGCAGTTTCTTGAGCGCTGAGACCCAGTACTTC CASSFLSAETQYF TRBJ2-5 NA TRBV12-3/TRBV12-4 NA
TGTGCCAGCAGTAGCTTATCCAGCCAGTACTACGAGCAGTACTTC CASSSLSSQYYEQYF TRBJ2-7 NA TRBV11-2 few
TGTGCCAGCAACTCGGGGGGGCAGGTCAACACTGAAGCTTTCTTT CASNSGGQVNTEAFF TRBJ1-1 NA TRBV6-5 NA
TGCGCCAGCAGCCATGCATATTACGGGACAGGGGTATCATCGTATGGCTACACCTTC CASSHAYYGTGVSSYGYTF TRBJ1-2 TRBD1 TRBV4-3 NA
TGTGCCGTGGGCCTTCGCAACGCTTTCTTT CAVGLRNAFF TRBJ1-1 NA TRBV6-5 once
TGTGCCAGTAGTGGGGGAGCAGGGGAAAGCTCCTACGAGCAGTACTTC CASSGGAGESSYEQYF TRBJ2-7 NA TRBV19 NA
TGTGCTAGTGCCGGGTGGGAGGGCCGGTACGAGCAGTACTTC CASAGWEGRYEQYF TRBJ2-7 TRBD2 TRBV12-5 NA
TGCAGCGTGGCCCAGGGTGGCCAGCCCCAGCATTTT CSVAQGGQPQHF TRBJ1-5 NA TRBV29-1 NA
TGTGCCAGTAGTATTCGGGACAGGGGTTTCTACGAGCAGTACTTC CASSIRDRGFYEQYF TRBJ2-7 TRBD1 TRBV19 NA
TGTGCCAGCAGCATTCAACAGAGCTCCTACAATGAGCAGTTCTTC CASSIQQSSYNEQFF TRBJ2-1 NA TRBV6-5 NA
TGTGCCAGCAGCAGACAGGGGGGCGAGCAGTACTTC CASSRQGGEQYF TRBJ2-7 TRBD1 TRBV11-3 NA
TGTGCCAGCAGTTTAGCGGGAGGGTCCTACAATGAGCAGTTCTTC CASSLAGGSYNEQFF TRBJ2-1 TRBD2 TRBV28 NA
TGTGCCAGCATTCGGGACAGCGGGGGTCAGCCCCAGCATTTT CASIRDSGGQPQHF TRBJ1-5 TRBD1 TRBV2 NA
TGTGCCAGCATCTCGAGGTCGGGCTATGGCTACACCTTC CASISRSGYGYTF TRBJ1-2 NA TRBV6-5 NA
TGTGCCAGCAGCCCTCGGGGGACTAGCGGGATAACGGGGGAGCTGTTTTTT CASSPRGTSGITGELFF TRBJ2-2 TRBD2 TRBV7-3 NA
TGCGCCAGCAGCCAAGGGGAGGGACTAGCGGGCCCCACAGATACGCAGTATTTT CASSQGEGLAGPTDTQYF TRBJ2-3 TRBD2 TRBV4-1 NA
TGCAGTGCTAGTTACGGACTAGCGGGAATCAATGAGCAGTTCTTC CSASYGLAGINEQFF TRBJ2-1 TRBD2 TRBV20-1 NA
TGTGCCAGCAGTGAAGGGGGCTGGAATTCACCCCTCCACTTT CASSEGGWNSPLHF TRBJ1-6 TRBD1 TRBV27 NA
TGTGCCAGCTCACGGATACTAGGACTAATTTCCTACAATGAGCAGTTCTTC CASSRILGLISYNEQFF TRBJ2-1 NA TRBV18 NA
TGTGCCTGGAGTGAAACAGACAATGAGCAGTTCTTC CAWSETDNEQFF TRBJ2-1 NA TRBV30 NA
TGTGCCAGCAGGCCGGGACAGGGGTACGAGCAGTACTTC CASRPGQGYEQYF TRBJ2-7 TRBD1 TRBV6-5 NA
TGTGCCAGCAGTGAACCTAGCGGGGGTTCGAACACCGGGGAGCTGTTTTTT CASSEPSGGSNTGELFF TRBJ2-2 TRBD2 TRBV2 NA
TGCGCCAGCAGCGAGAACTTCGCGGATACGCAGTATTTT CASSENFADTQYF TRBJ2-3 NA TRBV5-1 NA
TGTGCCAGCAGTTACTCGATCAGCTTATCGAAGGGACAACTAAAAGCTTTCTTT CASSYSISLSKGQLKAFF TRBJ1-1 NA TRBV6-2/TRBV6-3 NA
TGTGCCAGTAGTCGGGACAGGTTGAGAGAGACCCAGTACTTC CASSRDRLRETQYF TRBJ2-5 TRBD1 TRBV19 NA
TGTGCCAGCGGGGGGGACGGGAACGCTGAAGCTTTCTTT CASGGDGNAEAFF TRBJ1-1 NA TRBV19 NA